Below are 2 T cell receptor beta chains sequenced from a single sample in a study of regulatory T cells in long-lasting Graves disease. Building the TCR beta libraries relied on iRepertoire HTBI primers, and CDR3 regions underwent Arm-PCR. TCRdb reanalysed the multiplex PCR reads using MiXCR and keeps one entry per CDR3 protein. The sample has over 450,000 distinct CDR3 sequences, 12% seen once. Regarding time point: newly diagnosed GD, antithyroid drugs for less than 3 months. PBMC RNA served as the TCR library source. These data were likewise used in another study, on T cells in Graves' hyperthyroidism and ophthalmopathy.

The source was peripheral blood mononuclear cells (PBMCs), collected at new diagnosis, from a patient treated with antithyroid drugs. The receptors derive from a woman in her twenties or thirties with Graves disease.

This clonotype was detected a few times. A single base separates this from a much larger clone, so it may be a read error. V and J are TRBV7-3 and TRBJ2-5, with D maybe TRBD1 (6 bases). In germline, CDR1 is SGHTA, CDR2 FQGTGA. V dropped 8 bases and J dropped 4 bases, with 14 bases sitting between them. There are 13 residues in the CDR3. CDR3 nucleotides: TGTGCCAGCGGCCCTCAACAGGGAGAGACCCAGTACTTC. Residues: CASGPQQGETQYF.

This chain connects TRBV29-1 to TRBJ2-7, with D perhaps assigned TRBD1 or TRBD2 (5 bases each). Germline CDR1 SQVTM, CDR2 ANQGSEA. This CDR3 comprises 13 residues. Trimming took 5 bases from V and 4 from J, leaving 15 bases between them. The DNA for the CDR3 is TGCAGCGTTTTGGGGGTTAGGGCATACGAGCAGTACTTC. Amino acid sequence: CSVLGVRAYEQYF.